The 19 T cell receptor beta chains given below trace back to one sample, sequenced in a study of T-cell reconstitution after alpha-beta-depleted transplantation in children (TCRdb year 2016). The method behind the library was PCR. Sequenced on an Illumina HiSeq 2500. TCR libraries were prepared with molecular barcoding, using unique molecular identifiers to normalize TCRbeta repertoire quantification. TCRdb reworked the public reads: Q25 trimming with fastp, MiXCR clone assembly, productive beta chains retained. When rows share a CDR3 protein, they turn into one entry using the most common DNA and genes. This sample comprises around 480,000 distinct CDR3 sequences, approximately 32% of them detected only once. The ten largest clones represent approximately 2.3% of the sample. Specimen: PBMCs from the stem cell graft donor, collected from the stem cell graft. The receptors shown here come from a human donor who donated a stem cell graft to a child with aplastic anemia.

The chain links TRBV10-3 to TRBJ2-7; the D gene is possibly TRBD2 (6 bases). This CDR3 region has 13 residues. Trimming removed 7 bases from V and 7 bases from J, with 17 bases in between. In germline, CDR1 is ENHRY, CDR2 SYGVKD. This CDR3 is CAIMEGHEWEQYF. The CDR3 DNA is TGTGCCATCATGGAGGGGCATGAATGGGAGCAGTACTTC.

This clonotype came up a few times. The chain recombines TRBV7-3 with TRBJ2-5; 7 positions agree with TRBD1. Per germline, CDR1 SGHTA and CDR2 FQGTGA. The V gene end was trimmed by 5 bases and the J gene end by 4 bases; junction bases not matched to a gene: 7. The CDR3 is 14 amino acids. CDR3 nucleotides: TGTGCCAGCAGCCCCACGGCAGGGGGAGAGACCCAGTACTTC. This sequence encodes CASSPTAGGETQYF.

The V gene is TRBV30, the J gene TRBJ1-4; 9 bases match TRBD1. Germline CDR1 is GTSNPN and CDR2 is SVGIG (reference sequence). This CDR3 is 13 amino acids long. V lost 4 bases to trimming and J lost 8 bases; unmatched junction nucleotides: 5. CDR3 DNA: TGTGCCTGGACGGGGACAGGGAGGGAAAAACTGTTTTTT. This translates into CAWTGTGREKLFF. Full variable domain (remainder filled in from reference TRBV30 and TRBJ1-4): SQTIHQWPATLVQPVGSPLSLECTVEGTSNPNLYWYRQAAGRGLQLLFYSVGIGQISSEVPQNLSASRPQDRQFILSSKKLLLSDSGFYLCAWTGTGREKLFFGSGTQLSVL.

The chain is built from TRBV3-1 and TRBJ2-7, with D maybe TRBD2 (6 bases). The CDR3 length is 17 residues. Germline values: CDR1 LGHDT, CDR2 YNNKEL (reference sequence). The V gene lost 4 bases and the J gene lost 6 bases, with 25 bases spanning the gap. The CDR3 nucleotides read TGTGCCAGCAGCCCGAGAAGACTAGAAATGTCTTCCAGCGAGCAGTACTTC. It codes for CASSPRRLEMSSSEQYF.

V usage is TRBV6-1 and J usage is TRBJ1-1, with D unclear. This CDR3 is built from 11 residues. Deletions cut 8 bases from V and 8 bases from J, with 12 bases between. Germline V lookup: CDR1 MNHNS, CDR2 SASEGT. The CDR3 DNA is TGTGCCAGCGGATTGGACGGCGAAGCTTTCTTT. Its protein is CASGLDGEAFF.

This clonotype has only a few counts. J is TRBJ2-5 and V is TRBV7-2, with 7 bases aligning to TRBD2. Per germline, CDR1 SGHTA and CDR2 FQGNSA. The V segment lost 5 bases and the J segment 4 bases; nucleotides outside the gene matches: 4. The CDR3 loop spans 13 amino acids. CDR3 coding DNA: TGTGCCAGCAGCAACGGGAGGACAGAGACCCAGTACTTC. The encoded protein is CASSNGRTETQYF.

Ten or more counts support this clonotype. The chain uses TRBV5-1 and TRBJ2-2, with D possibly matching TRBD1 (6 bases). In germline, CDR1 is SGHRS, CDR2 YFSETQ. The CDR3 is 15 amino acids. V was clipped by 3 bases and J by 0 bases, with 9 bases between them. CDR3 sequence (DNA): TGCGCCAGCAGCTCGGACAGCGCGAACACCGGGGAGCTGTTTTTT. Protein product: CASSSDSANTGELFF. Combining the CDR3 with reference TRBV5-1 and TRBJ2-2 gives the whole variable domain KAGVTQTPRYLIKTRGQQVTLSCSPISGHRSVSWYQQTPGQGLQFLFEYFSETQRNKGNFPGRFSGRQFSNSRSEMNVSTLELGDSALYLCASSSDSANTGELFFGEGSRLTVL.

Details on this clonotype: One end of the junction is discordant with germline, which a read error may explain. The rearrangement joins TRBV12-3 or TRBV12-4 to TRBJ2-6, with a tentative D call TRBD1 (5 bases). The CDR3 is 16 residues long. CDR3: CASSLAGNSGANGLTF. The CDR3 DNA follows: TGTGCCAGCAGTTTAGCAGGGAATTCTGGGGCCAACGGCCTGACTTTC.

The chain joins TRBV20-1 to TRBJ2-3; D not resolved. Germline V CDR1 and CDR2: DFQATT, SNEGSKA (reference sequence). Between the trimmed V and J ends, which lost 3 bases and 2 bases, there was a span of 12 bases. This CDR3 region has 14 residues. CDR3 bases: TGCAGTGCTAGGAAGGAGTGGCCCACAGATACGCAGTATTTT. Encoded protein: CSARKEWPTDTQYF.

The V call is TRBV6-2 or TRBV6-3, the J call TRBJ1-2; 10 bases agree with TRBD1. The germline gives CDR1 MNHEY, CDR2 SVGEGT. CDR3 length: 16 amino acids. Trimming took 5 bases from V and 3 from J; bases not matched to a gene: 9. The CDR3 is CASSHWTGTGDYGYTF. The DNA of the CDR3 is TGTGCCAGCAGTCACTGGACCGGGACAGGGGACTATGGCTACACCTTC.

This clonotype was found many times. The genes are TRBV7-2 and TRBJ2-7, with TRBD2 matching over 14 bases. The V segment lost 2 bases and the J segment 6 bases; nucleotides outside the gene matches: 6. Germline loops: CDR1 SGHTA, CDR2 FQGNSA. This CDR3 has 16 residues. As DNA, the CDR3 is TGTGCCAGCAGCTTATCGGGACTAGCGGGAGCCTCCGAGCAGTACTTC. Translating gives CASSLSGLAGASEQYF.

This clonotype appeared a few times. The CDR3 DNA is TGCAGCACCGAAAGGAGGACAACTAATGAAAAACTGTTTTTT. It encodes CSTERRTTNEKLFF. V gene TRBV29-1 combines with J gene TRBJ1-4; D not certain. The length of the CDR3 is 14 residues. Germline values: CDR1 SQVTM, CDR2 ANQGSEA. V was cut by 8 bases and J by 0 bases, with 13 bases left in between.

V and J are TRBV7-2 and TRBJ2-2; D perhaps matches TRBD1 (6 bases). The ends were cut back, 5 bases at V and 6 bases at J, with 19 bases in the middle. Germline CDR1 and CDR2: SGHTA and FQGNSA. The CDR3 consists of 16 residues. CDR3 region: CASSPQGRASSGELFF. For the CDR3, the DNA is TGTGCCAGCAGCCCGCAGGGGCGGGCAAGCTCCGGGGAGCTGTTTTTT.

This clonotype was observed a handful of times. This chain uses TRBV6-5 with TRBJ1-5; 10 positions agree with TRBD1. The V and J ends lost 0 bases and 7 bases, in that order; junction bases with no gene match: 9. Germline V lookup: CDR1 MNHEY, CDR2 SVGAGI. The CDR3 spans 17 residues. In DNA form, the CDR3 reads TGTGCCAGCAGTTACTCTGGGACAGGGGCCTTCGTACAGCCCCAGCATTTT. As protein: CASSYSGTGAFVQPQHF.

This clonotype was seen a handful of times. This chain links TRBV12-3 or TRBV12-4 with TRBJ2-1, with TRBD2 identical over 11 bases. The CDR3 runs 15 residues. J was trimmed by 10 bases and V by 5 bases; bases with no gene match: 10. The CDR3 DNA follows: TGTGCCAGCAGTCCGGGACTAGCGGCTACCTCCGAGCAGTTCTTC. Translating gives CASSPGLAATSEQFF.

The V gene is TRBV28, the J gene TRBJ2-7; TRBD1 matches at 8 bases. Germline loops: CDR1 MDHEN, CDR2 SYDVKM. This CDR3 is 13 amino acids long. With V trimmed by 5 bases and J by 4 bases, 4 bases remained unmatched. The DNA of the CDR3 is TGTGCCAGCAGTACTACAGGGGGGTACGAGCAGTACTTC. Translating it yields CASSTTGGYEQYF.

This chain connects TRBV6-2 or TRBV6-3 to TRBJ1-2; possibly TRBD1 for D (5 bases). Trimming removed 8 bases from V and 8 bases from J, with 24 bases in between. The CDR3 covers 15 residues. Germline V gene lookup returns CDR1 MNHEY and CDR2 SVGEGT. The CDR3 loop reads CASLLTGTAAEGYTF. The CDR3 DNA sequence: TGTGCCAGCTTATTAACCGGGACGGCCGCTGAGGGCTACACCTTC.

This clonotype came up a few times. The chain recombines TRBV4-3 with TRBJ2-7; D call uncertain. The CDR3 is 15 amino acids. Germline loops: CDR1 LGHNA, CDR2 YSLEER. The V and J ends lost 1 base and 3 bases respectively, with 13 bases between them. CDR3 DNA sequence: TGCGCCAGCAGCCAAGGTATCGGCAGAGTCTACGAGCAGTACGTC. Translated: CASSQGIGRVYEQYV.

This clonotype was seen a few times. The chain employs TRBV12-5 and TRBJ2-3; 7 bases align to TRBD1. The trim removed 1 base at V and 2 bases at J, leaving 21 bases unmatched. CDR3 length: 21 amino acids. Germline CDR1 and CDR2: LGHNT and FRNRAP. CDR3 residues: CASGLATKATGLDDNTDTQYF. CDR3 nucleotides: TGTGCTAGTGGTTTGGCGACCAAGGCGACAGGGCTGGACGATAACACAGATACGCAGTATTTT.